The 27 T cell receptor beta chains reported below all come from one sample, sequenced in a study of T-cell memory formation after mild COVID-19. TCRdb processed the 5' RACE reads anew with MiXCR; each CDR3 protein has one entry. This sample carries roughly 620,000 distinct CDR3 sequences, more than 15% of them seen once, and the ten largest clones take about 12%. Material: PBMCs or a T cell subset sorted from them (not recorded which). Receptors originate from an adult woman who had mild COVID-19 (a few samples of this study predate the infection). Cell type and time point are not known.

This clonotype appeared a few times. This chain uses TRBV11-2 with TRBJ2-3, with D possibly matching TRBD1 (5 bases). Per the germline V gene, CDR1 is SGHAT and CDR2 is FQNNGV. Trimming removed 5 bases from V and 9 bases from J, with 18 bases in between. CDR3 size: 14 residues. The CDR3 spells CASSPARGLGTQYF. In DNA, the CDR3 is TGTGCCAGCAGCCCAGCTAGGGGCCTCGGGACGCAGTATTTT.

This clonotype was observed a few times. This CDR3 is CSVGAGSATEAFF. DNA of the CDR3: TGCAGCGTTGGGGCAGGGAGCGCCACTGAAGCTTTCTTT. The chain joins TRBV29-1 to TRBJ1-1, with a tentative D call TRBD1 (5 bases). V was clipped by 4 bases and J by 4 bases, with 13 bases between them. The CDR3 has 13 residues. Germline lookup yields CDR1 SQVTM and CDR2 ANQGSEA.

This clonotype was observed a handful of times. The rearrangement links TRBV12-3 or TRBV12-4 to TRBJ2-5; 8 positions match TRBD1. J gave up 5 bases and V 6 bases, and 8 bases lay outside the gene matches. CDR3 length: 14 residues. The CDR3 coding sequence is TGTGCCAGCAGACACCGGACAGGGTGGGAGACCCAGTACTTC. As protein: CASRHRTGWETQYF.

The genes are TRBV4-2 and TRBJ2-3; 9 nucleotides match TRBD2. V lost 1 base and J lost 2; bases outside the gene matches: 7. CDR1 is LGHNA and CDR2 is YNFKEQ in the germline V gene. The CDR3 is 17 amino acids. CDR3 DNA: TGTGCCAGCAGCCAAGCACCGGCTAGCGGGGACACAGATACGCAGTATTTT. Its protein is CASSQAPASGDTDTQYF.

The chain couples TRBV2 to TRBJ2-3; possible D gene TRBD1, 5 bases. V was clipped by 7 bases and J by 6 bases, with 17 bases between them. This CDR3 has 14 amino acids. Germline CDR1 and CDR2: SNHLY and FYNNEI. The CDR3 loop is CASKDDSGHDTQYF. In DNA, the CDR3 is TGTGCCAGCAAAGATGACTCAGGACATGATACGCAGTATTTT.

This chain connects TRBV30 to TRBJ2-3; 10 bases map to TRBD2. Germline assignment: CDR1 GTSNPN and CDR2 SVGIG (reference sequence). The CDR3 spans 16 residues. V lost 4 bases, J lost 6 bases, and 13 bases stayed unmatched. The CDR3 region is CAWIPISGTSADTQYF. The CDR3 DNA is TGTGCCTGGATCCCCATATCCGGGACTAGCGCGGATACGCAGTATTTT.

V usage is TRBV12-3 or TRBV12-4 and J usage is TRBJ2-2, with no clear D. The CDR3 has 13 amino acids. Trimming pared 5 bases from V and 4 bases from J, leaving 8 bases between. Written as DNA, the CDR3 is TGTGCCAGCAGTATCGACGGCACCGGGGAGCTGTTTTTT. Its protein is CASSIDGTGELFF.

V gene TRBV13 combines with J gene TRBJ2-2; D unclear. CDR3 size: 14 residues. Germline V gene data show CDR1 as PRHDT and CDR2 as FYEKMQ (reference sequence). V was cut by 1 base and J by 4 bases, with 7 bases left in between. The CDR3 coding sequence is TGTGCCAGCAGCTTAGTTGTTTCCACCGGGGAGCTGTTTTTT. This encodes CASSLVVSTGELFF.

V is TRBV29-1 and J is TRBJ2-6, with 7 bases aligning to TRBD1. J lost 2 bases, V lost 7 bases, and 8 bases had no gene match. Germline CDR1 SQVTM, CDR2 ANQGSEA. This CDR3 is 15 amino acids long. CDR3 nucleotides: TGCAGCGAATCCCGGGACAGAGCTGGGGCCAACGTCCTGACTTTC. This translates into CSESRDRAGANVLTF.

This clonotype was recorded a few times. V is TRBV12-3 or TRBV12-4 and J is TRBJ2-7; the match to TRBD1 covers 7 bases. CDR3 length: 15 amino acids. V was pared by 5 bases and J by 1 base, with 8 bases of the junction left unmatched. CDR3 protein: CASSQKPGQSYEQYF. Written as DNA, the CDR3 is TGTGCCAGCAGTCAAAAACCGGGACAGTCCTACGAGCAGTACTTC.

The chain joins TRBV12-3 or TRBV12-4 to TRBJ1-2, with D possibly TRBD1 on 6 matching bases. V was cut by 6 bases and J by 2 bases, with 10 bases left in between. The CDR3 is made up of 13 amino acids. The CDR3 loop is CASSHTGNYGYTF. CDR3 DNA: TGTGCCAGCAGCCACACAGGGAACTATGGCTACACCTTC.

This chain uses TRBV27 with TRBJ2-1; D gene unclear. The germline gives CDR1 MNHEY, CDR2 SMNVEV (reference sequence). The CDR3 loop spans 13 amino acids. The V end was cut by 6 bases, the J end by 5 bases, with 11 bases between. CDR3 nucleotide sequence: TGTGCCAGCAGCCCCGGTCGCGACAATGAGCAGTTCTTC. It encodes CASSPGRDNEQFF.

This clonotype showed up just a few times. The J gene is TRBJ2-1, the V gene TRBV7-2; 12 nucleotides agree with TRBD2. This CDR3 has 17 amino acids. V shed 2 bases, J shed 8 bases, and the junction held 10 bases outside the gene matches. Germline CDR1 is SGHTA and CDR2 is FQGNSA. CDR3 sequence: CASSLRYVTSGSYEQFF. Written as DNA, the CDR3 is TGTGCCAGCAGCTTAAGGTACGTGACTAGCGGGAGTTATGAGCAGTTCTTC.

V is TRBV7-9 and J is TRBJ2-7; perhaps TRBD1 as D (5 bases). The CDR3 is 14 residues long. V lost 5 bases and J lost 6, with 17 bases in between. Germline loops: CDR1 SEHNR, CDR2 FQNEAQ (reference sequence). The CDR3 DNA follows: TGTGCCAGCAGCCCTTCGACAGTATACGCCGAGCAGTACTTC. Translating it yields CASSPSTVYAEQYF.

This clonotype was detected only a few times. The genes are TRBV7-9 and TRBJ1-5; no definite D call. There are 14 residues in the CDR3. CDR1 and CDR2 from the germline V gene are SEHNR and FQNEAQ (reference sequence). Trimming took 1 base from V and 7 from J, leaving 11 bases between them. CDR3 loop: CASSLGSGKQPQHF. The CDR3 DNA sequence: TGTGCCAGCAGCTTAGGATCGGGGAAGCAGCCCCAGCATTTT.

This clonotype was found a few times. V gene TRBV5-5 combines with J gene TRBJ2-3, with 14 bases that match TRBD2. Germline assignment: CDR1 SGHKS and CDR2 YYEKEE (reference sequence). With 3 bases clipped from V and 7 bases from J, the junction kept 10 bases outside the gene matches. This CDR3 region has 17 residues. The CDR3 protein is CASSWGTSGGASNTQYF. In nucleotides, the CDR3 is TGTGCCAGCAGCTGGGGGACTAGCGGGGGAGCCTCGAATACGCAGTATTTT.

The rearrangement uses TRBV24-1 and TRBJ2-2, with 10 bases that match TRBD2. CDR1 is KGHDR and CDR2 is SFDVKD in the germline V gene. The CDR3 spans 17 residues. Trimming took 1 base from V and 3 from J; bases not matched to a gene: 4. In DNA form, the CDR3 reads TGTGCCACCAGTGATTTTTCAGCGGGAGGGGACACCGGGGAGCTGTTTTTT. It yields the protein CATSDFSAGGDTGELFF.

V usage is TRBV20-1 and J usage is TRBJ2-5; D might be TRBD1 or TRBD2, each matching 5 bases. The V end lost 5 bases, the J end lost 3 bases, and 13 bases lay between the germline ends. Germline loops: CDR1 DFQATT, CDR2 SNEGSKA (reference sequence). The CDR3 is 13 residues long. CDR3 residues: CSAESGTKETQYF. Written as DNA, the CDR3 is TGCAGTGCTGAATCCGGGACCAAAGAGACCCAGTACTTC.

In this sample, this clonotype turned up many times. J is TRBJ1-5 and V is TRBV28; no firm D call. The CDR3 runs 13 residues. Per the germline V gene, CDR1 is MDHEN and CDR2 is SYDVKM. Trimming pared 6 bases from V and 2 bases from J, leaving 8 bases between. The CDR3 protein is CASSPSGNQPQHF. Here the CDR3 DNA reads TGTGCCAGCAGCCCCTCCGGCAATCAGCCCCAGCATTTT.

This clonotype was seen a few times. The CDR3 region has the DNA TGTGCCAGCAGCTTATCAGAACAGGCGGATGGCTACACCTTC. This gives the protein CASSLSEQADGYTF. The V gene is TRBV7-2, the J gene TRBJ1-2; perhaps TRBD1 as D (5 bases). In germline, CDR1 is SGHTA, CDR2 FQGNSA. The CDR3 length is 14 residues. V lost 2 bases and J 6 bases, leaving 13 bases between the germline ends.

This clonotype came up many times. This chain uses TRBV29-1 with TRBJ2-2, with 9 bases that match TRBD1. This CDR3 spans 17 amino acids. The V gene's germline CDR1 is SQVTM and CDR2 ANQGSEA. Germline trimming cut 2 bases from V and 5 bases from J; bases unmatched to any gene: 12. The CDR3 nucleotides read TGCAGCGTTGAATGGACAGGGGCCTTCGGGCGGACCGGGGAGCTGTTTTTT. It is translated as CSVEWTGAFGRTGELFF.

This clonotype was counted only a few times. The chain uses TRBV12-3 or TRBV12-4 and TRBJ1-1; D remains ambiguous. The V gene lost 6 bases and the J gene lost 7 bases, with 12 bases spanning the gap. The CDR3 is 12 amino acids. The CDR3 bases are TGTGCCAGCAGCCCCACGTGGGGTGAAGCTTTCTTT. Encoded protein: CASSPTWGEAFF.

V gene TRBV4-1 combines with J gene TRBJ2-7; 8 bases line up with TRBD1. The germline V gene encodes CDR1 MGHRA and CDR2 YSYEKL. With V trimmed by 3 bases and J by 2 bases, 6 bases remained unmatched. This CDR3 has 15 amino acids. DNA for the CDR3: TGCGCCAGCAGCCACCCGCCGGGACAGGCCTACGAGCAGTACTTC. As protein: CASSHPPGQAYEQYF.

The rearrangement uses TRBV4-1 and TRBJ2-5, with 7 bases lining up with TRBD2. J was trimmed by 1 base and V by 4 bases; bases with no gene match: 12. The CDR3 runs 17 residues. Germline values: CDR1 MGHRA, CDR2 YSYEKL. The CDR3 protein is CASSRSGGSGSQETQYF. CDR3 coding DNA: TGCGCCAGCAGCCGCTCGGGGGGAAGCGGCTCCCAAGAGACCCAGTACTTC.

The rearrangement links TRBV5-4 to TRBJ1-1; D gene uncertain. V dropped 2 bases and J dropped 0 bases, with 11 bases sitting between them. Germline assignment: CDR1 SGHNT and CDR2 YYREEE (reference sequence). The CDR3 has 15 amino acids. The CDR3 region is CASSFEAAMNTEAFF. CDR3 sequence (DNA): TGTGCCAGCAGCTTTGAAGCTGCCATGAACACTGAAGCTTTCTTT.

The V gene is TRBV4-1, the J gene TRBJ2-1, with 10 bases aligning to TRBD2. This CDR3 comprises 21 residues. CDR1 and CDR2 from the germline V gene are MGHRA and YSYEKL. Germline trimming cut 0 bases from V and 0 bases from J; bases unmatched to any gene: 14. CDR3 nucleotide sequence: TGCGCCAGCAGCCAAGATGAGGTTAGCGGGAGGCCTTCAAGCTCCTACAATGAGCAGTTCTTC. Translation: CASSQDEVSGRPSSSYNEQFF.

This chain's CDR3 is CASSPRGPTYEQYF. Here the CDR3 DNA reads TGTGCCAGCAGCCCGCGGGGACCCACCTACGAGCAGTACTTC. The chain joins TRBV5-5 to TRBJ2-7; D might be TRBD2 (6 bases). CDR3 length equals 14 residues. Germline CDR1 reads SGHKS; CDR2 reads YYEKEE (reference sequence). With 4 bases removed from V and 2 bases from J, the gap between germline ends came to 13 bases.